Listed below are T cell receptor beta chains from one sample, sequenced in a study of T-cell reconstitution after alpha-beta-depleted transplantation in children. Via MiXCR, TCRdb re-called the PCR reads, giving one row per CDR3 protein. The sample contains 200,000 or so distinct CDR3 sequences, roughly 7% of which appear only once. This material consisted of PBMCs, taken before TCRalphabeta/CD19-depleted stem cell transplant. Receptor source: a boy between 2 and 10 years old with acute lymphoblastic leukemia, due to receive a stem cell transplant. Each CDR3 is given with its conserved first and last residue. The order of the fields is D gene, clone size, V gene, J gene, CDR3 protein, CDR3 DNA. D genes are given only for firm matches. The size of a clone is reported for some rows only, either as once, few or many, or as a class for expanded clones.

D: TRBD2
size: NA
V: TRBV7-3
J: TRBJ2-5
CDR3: CASSRTSGAQETQYF
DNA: TGTGCCAGCAGCCGGACTAGCGGGGCGCAAGAGACCCAGTACTTC

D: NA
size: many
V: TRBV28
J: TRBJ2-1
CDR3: CASSLGAGEQFF
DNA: TGTGCCAGCAGTTTAGGCGCGGGAGAGCAGTTCTTC

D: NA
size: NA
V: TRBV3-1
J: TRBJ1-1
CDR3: CASSPRELFLNTEAFF
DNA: TGTGCCAGCAGCCCCCGGGAGCTTTTTCTGAACACTGAAGCTTTCTTT

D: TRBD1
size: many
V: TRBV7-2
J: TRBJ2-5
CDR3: CASSNLRGPGETQYF
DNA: TGTGCCAGCAGCAACCTTAGGGGGCCCGGGGAGACCCAGTACTTC

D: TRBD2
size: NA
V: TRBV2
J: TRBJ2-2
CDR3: CASSEIVSGGVTGELFF
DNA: TGTGCCAGCAGTGAAATTGTAAGCGGGGGAGTCACCGGGGAGCTGTTTTTT

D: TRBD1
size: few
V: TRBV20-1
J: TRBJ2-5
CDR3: CSASHPRWDSVGETQYF
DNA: TGCAGTGCTAGCCATCCCCGGTGGGACAGCGTTGGGGAGACCCAGTACTTC

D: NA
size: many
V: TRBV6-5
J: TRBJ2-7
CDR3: CASSYVIGGGYEQYF
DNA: TGTGCCAGCAGTTACGTCATCGGGGGCGGCTACGAGCAGTACTTC

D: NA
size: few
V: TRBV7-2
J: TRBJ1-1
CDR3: CASSFGGADNTEAFF
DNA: TGTGCCAGCAGCTTTGGGGGGGCTGATAACACTGAAGCTTTCTTT

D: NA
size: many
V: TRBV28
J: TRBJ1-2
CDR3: CASSLADGYTF
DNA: TGTGCCAGCAGTTTAGCGGATGGCTACACCTTC

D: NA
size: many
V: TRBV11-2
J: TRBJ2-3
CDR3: CASTDRGDGTDTQYF
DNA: TGTGCCAGCACCGATAGGGGGGATGGCACAGATACGCAGTATTTT

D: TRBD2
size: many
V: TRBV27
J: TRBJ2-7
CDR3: CASSLGRGPYEQYF
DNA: TGTGCCAGCAGTTTAGGGAGGGGACCCTACGAGCAGTACTTC

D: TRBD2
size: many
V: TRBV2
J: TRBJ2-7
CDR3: CASSESLAGDYEQYF
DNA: TGTGCCAGCAGTGAAAGTTTAGCGGGTGATTACGAGCAGTACTTC

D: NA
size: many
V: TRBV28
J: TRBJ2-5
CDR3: CAGHLAREETQYF
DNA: TGTGCCGGACATCTTGCTCGGGAAGAGACCCAGTACTTC

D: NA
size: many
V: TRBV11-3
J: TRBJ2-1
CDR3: CASSLARFGLGTSFYNEQFF
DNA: TGTGCCAGCAGCTTAGCCCGGTTCGGTTTGGGCACTAGCTTCTACAATGAGCAGTTCTTC

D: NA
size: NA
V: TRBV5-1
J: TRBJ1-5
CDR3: CASSISGLNQPQHF
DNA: TGCGCCAGCAGTATATCAGGGCTCAATCAGCCCCAGCATTTT

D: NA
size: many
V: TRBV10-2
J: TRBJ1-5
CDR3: CASGRTDSNQPQHF
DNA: TGCGCCAGCGGACGGACAGATAGCAATCAGCCCCAGCATTTT

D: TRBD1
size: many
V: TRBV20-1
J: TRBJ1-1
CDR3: CSAPQNRGNTEAFF
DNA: TGCAGTGCTCCACAAAACAGGGGGAACACTGAAGCTTTCTTT

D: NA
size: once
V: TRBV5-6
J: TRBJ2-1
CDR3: CARSPGRGSYNEQFF
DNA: TGTGCCAGGAGCCCCGGGCGGGGATCCTACAATGAGCAGTTCTTC

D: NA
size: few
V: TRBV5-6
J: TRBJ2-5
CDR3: CASHRETLQETQYF
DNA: TGTGCCAGCCACCGGGAGACCCTACAAGAGACCCAGTACTTC

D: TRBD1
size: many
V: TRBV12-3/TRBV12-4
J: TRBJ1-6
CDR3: CASSSGTANSPLHF
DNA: TGTGCCAGCAGTTCCGGGACAGCAAATTCACCCCTCCACTTT

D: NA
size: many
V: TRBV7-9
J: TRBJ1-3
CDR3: CASSLGGTRGNTIYF
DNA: TGTGCCAGCAGCTTAGGAGGCACGCGAGGAAACACCATATATTTT

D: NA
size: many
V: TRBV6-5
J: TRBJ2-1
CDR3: CASPSEWQQFF
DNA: TGTGCCAGCCCGAGCGAGTGGCAGCAGTTCTTC

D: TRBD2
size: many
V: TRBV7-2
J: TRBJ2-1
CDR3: CASSLFGTSGSYEQFF
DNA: TGTGCCAGCAGCTTATTTGGGACTAGCGGGAGTTATGAGCAGTTCTTC

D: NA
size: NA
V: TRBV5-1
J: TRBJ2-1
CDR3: CASKAYNEQFF
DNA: TGCGCCAGCAAAGCGTACAATGAGCAGTTCTTC

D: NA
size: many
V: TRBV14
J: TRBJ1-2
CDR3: CASSQAGEYGYTF
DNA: TGTGCCAGCAGCCAAGCAGGGGAATATGGCTACACCTTC

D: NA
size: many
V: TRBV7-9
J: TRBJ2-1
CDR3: CASSLSGMQNEQFF
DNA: TGTGCCAGCAGCTTATCGGGGATGCAAAATGAGCAGTTCTTC

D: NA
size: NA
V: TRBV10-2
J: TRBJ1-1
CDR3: CAASAQENTEAFF
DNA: TGCGCCGCCTCGGCCCAGGAGAACACTGAAGCTTTCTTT

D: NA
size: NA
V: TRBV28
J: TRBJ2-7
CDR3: CASSSLRTDSSYEEYF
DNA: TGTGCCAGCAGTTCATTACGGACAGACAGCTCTTACGAGGAGTACTTC

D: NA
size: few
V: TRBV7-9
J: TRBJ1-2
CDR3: CASSATGADYGYTF
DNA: TGTGCCAGCAGCGCGACAGGTGCGGACTATGGCTACACCTTC

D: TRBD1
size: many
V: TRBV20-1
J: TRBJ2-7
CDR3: CSVLGGPSYEQYF
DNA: TGCAGTGTACTAGGGGGCCCCTCCTACGAGCAGTACTTC

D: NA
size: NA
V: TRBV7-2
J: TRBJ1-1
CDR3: CASSLADRSVPLGDTEAFF
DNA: TGTGCCAGCAGCTTAGCGGACAGAAGCGTACCCTTGGGGGACACTGAAGCTTTCTTT

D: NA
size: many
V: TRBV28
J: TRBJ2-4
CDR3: CASSTGAKNIQYF
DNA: TGTGCCAGCAGTACAGGGGCCAAAAACATTCAGTACTTC

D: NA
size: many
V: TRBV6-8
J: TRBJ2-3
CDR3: CARSDGHRTDTQYF
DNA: TGTGCCAGGTCAGACGGACACCGCACAGATACGCAGTATTTT

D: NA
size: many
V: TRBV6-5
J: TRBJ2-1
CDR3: CASSYRTRYNEQFF
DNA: TGTGCCAGCAGTTACCGGACACGATACAATGAGCAGTTCTTC

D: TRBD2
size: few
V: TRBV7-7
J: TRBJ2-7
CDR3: CASSLGGLARVYEQYF
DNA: TGTGCTAGCAGCTTAGGTGGACTAGCAAGGGTATACGAGCAGTACTTC

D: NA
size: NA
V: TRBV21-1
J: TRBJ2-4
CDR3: CASSPAGGILAKNIQYF
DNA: TGTGCCAGCAGCCCAGCGGGAGGGATCCTAGCCAAAAACATTCAGTACTTC

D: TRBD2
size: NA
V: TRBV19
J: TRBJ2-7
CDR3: CASSIDHTREREQYF
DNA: TGTGCCAGTAGTATAGACCACACGCGGGAGAGGGAGCAGTACTTC